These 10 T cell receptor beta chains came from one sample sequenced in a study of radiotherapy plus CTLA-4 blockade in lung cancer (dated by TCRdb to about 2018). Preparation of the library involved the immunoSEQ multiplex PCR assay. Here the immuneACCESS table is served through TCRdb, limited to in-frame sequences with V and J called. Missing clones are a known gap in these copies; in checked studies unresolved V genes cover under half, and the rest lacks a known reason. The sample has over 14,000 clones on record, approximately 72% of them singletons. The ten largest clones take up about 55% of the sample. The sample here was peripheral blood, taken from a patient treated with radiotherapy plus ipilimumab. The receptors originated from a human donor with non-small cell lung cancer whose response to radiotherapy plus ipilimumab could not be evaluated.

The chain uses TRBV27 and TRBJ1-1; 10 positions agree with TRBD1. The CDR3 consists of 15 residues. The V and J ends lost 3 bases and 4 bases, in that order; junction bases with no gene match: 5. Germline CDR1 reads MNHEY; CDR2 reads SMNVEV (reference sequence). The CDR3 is CASSFSGTGATEAFF. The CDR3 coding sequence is TGTGCCAGCAGTTTCTCCGGGACAGGGGCCACTGAAGCTTTCTTT.

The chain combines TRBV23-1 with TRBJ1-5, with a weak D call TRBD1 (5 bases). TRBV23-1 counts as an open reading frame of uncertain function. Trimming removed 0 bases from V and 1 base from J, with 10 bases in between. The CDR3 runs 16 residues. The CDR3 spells CASSQSTGGSNQPQHF. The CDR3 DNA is TGCGCCAGCAGTCAATCGACGGGGGGGAGCAATCAGCCCCAGCATTTT.

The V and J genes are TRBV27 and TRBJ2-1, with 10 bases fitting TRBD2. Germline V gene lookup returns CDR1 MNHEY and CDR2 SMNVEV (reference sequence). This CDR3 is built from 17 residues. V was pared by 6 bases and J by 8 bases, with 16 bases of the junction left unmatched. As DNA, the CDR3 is TGTGCCAGCAGGTTCCGCCGTTTCGGAGCGGGGGGGGATGAGCAGTTCTTC. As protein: CASRFRRFGAGGDEQFF.

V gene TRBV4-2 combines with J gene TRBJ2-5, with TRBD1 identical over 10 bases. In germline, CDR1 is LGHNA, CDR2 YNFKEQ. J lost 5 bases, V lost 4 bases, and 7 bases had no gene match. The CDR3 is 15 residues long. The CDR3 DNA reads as TGTGCCAGCAGCCCGACAGGGGGCTTGGGGGAGACCCAGTACTTC. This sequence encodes CASSPTGGLGETQYF.

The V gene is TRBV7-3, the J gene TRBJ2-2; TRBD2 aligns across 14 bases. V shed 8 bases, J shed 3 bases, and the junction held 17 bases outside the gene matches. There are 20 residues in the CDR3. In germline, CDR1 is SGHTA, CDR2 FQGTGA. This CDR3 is CASAPGGLAGGMPDTGELFF. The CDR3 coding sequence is TGTGCCAGCGCTCCCGGAGGACTAGCGGGGGGAATGCCTGACACCGGGGAGCTGTTTTTT.

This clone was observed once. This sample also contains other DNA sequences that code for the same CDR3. The CDR3 reads CASSADRAETQYF. The CDR3 nucleotides read TGTGCCAGCAGCGCAGACAGGGCGGAGACCCAGTACTTC. V usage is TRBV7-2 and J usage is TRBJ2-5; TRBD1 aligns across 7 bases. V was clipped by 5 bases and J by 5 bases; unmatched bases: 5. Germline V gene sequence: CDR1 SGHTA, CDR2 FQGNSA. This CDR3 spans 13 amino acids.

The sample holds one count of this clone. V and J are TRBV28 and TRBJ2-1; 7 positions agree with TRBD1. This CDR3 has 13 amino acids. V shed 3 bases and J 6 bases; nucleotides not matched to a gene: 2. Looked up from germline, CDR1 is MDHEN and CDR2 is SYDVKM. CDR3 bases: TGTGCCAGCAGTTTGGGACAGATCAATGAGCAGTTCTTC. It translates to CASSLGQINEQFF.

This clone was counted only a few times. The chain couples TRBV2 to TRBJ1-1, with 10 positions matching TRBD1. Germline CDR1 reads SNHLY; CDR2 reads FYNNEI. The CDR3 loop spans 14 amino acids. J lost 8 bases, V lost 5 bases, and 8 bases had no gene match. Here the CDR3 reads CASSSGTGAREAFF. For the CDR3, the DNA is TGTGCCAGCAGTTCTGGGACAGGGGCAAGGGAAGCTTTCTTT.

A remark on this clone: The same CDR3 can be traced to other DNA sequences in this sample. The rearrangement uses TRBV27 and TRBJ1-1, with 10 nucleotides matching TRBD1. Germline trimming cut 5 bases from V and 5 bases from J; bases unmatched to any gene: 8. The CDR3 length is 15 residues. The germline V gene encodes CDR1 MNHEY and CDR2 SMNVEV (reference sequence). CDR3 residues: CASSPPGQGITEAFF. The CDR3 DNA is TGTGCCAGCAGTCCCCCGGGACAGGGGATAACTGAAGCTTTCTTT.

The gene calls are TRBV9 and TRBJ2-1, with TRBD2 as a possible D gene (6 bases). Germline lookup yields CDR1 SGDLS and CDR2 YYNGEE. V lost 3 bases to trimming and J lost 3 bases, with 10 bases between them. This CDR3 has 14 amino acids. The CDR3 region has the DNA TGTGCCAGCAGCGCGCGGGACCTCTACAATGAGCAGTTCTTC. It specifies CASSARDLYNEQFF.